The next 30 T cell receptor beta chains were all read from a single sample in a study of OX40 agonist ivuxolimab in advanced cancers. The assay was immunoSEQ multiplex PCR, and TCRdb's table has in-frame clones only and misses some. The data show over 75,000 clones, roughly nine tenths seen once. This sample comprised CD4+ or CD8+ T cells sorted from blood, obtained in a trial of the OX40 agonist ivuxolimab. These receptors all stem from an adult with an advanced solid tumor such as melanoma, head and neck, liver or kidney cancer.

The gene calls are TRBV28 and TRBJ2-3; possibly TRBD1 for D (5 bases). The CDR3 runs 14 residues. Trimming removed 6 bases from V and 0 bases from J, with 10 bases in between. The germline V gene encodes CDR1 MDHEN and CDR2 SYDVKM. For the CDR3, the DNA is TGTGCCAGCAGGAAAAGGGGCAGCACAGATACGCAGTATTTT. As protein: CASRKRGSTDTQYF.

This chain uses TRBV7-9 with TRBJ2-5; tentatively, D is TRBD2 (5 bases). The CDR3 sequence is 14 residues long. Trimming took off 6 bases at V and 5 bases at J, with 16 bases between the two ends. In germline, CDR1 is SEHNR, CDR2 FQNEAQ (reference sequence). For the CDR3, the DNA is TGTGCCAGCAGTTTCGCCGGGGAGCGGGAGACCCAGTACTTC. This gives the protein CASSFAGERETQYF.

The CDR3 nucleotides are TGCAGCGTTGCATGGACAGATAATTCACCCCTCCACTTT. It yields the protein CSVAWTDNSPLHF. The V gene is TRBV29-1, the J gene TRBJ1-6, with D possibly being TRBD1 (6 bases). V was shortened by 4 bases and J by 5 bases, with 9 bases between the two germline ends. The length of the CDR3 is 13 residues. Per the germline V gene, CDR1 is SQVTM and CDR2 is ANQGSEA.

J is TRBJ1-1 and V is TRBV7-8, with unresolved D. The CDR3 spans 13 residues. Trimming stripped 3 bases from V and 5 bases from J, with 10 bases between. CDR1 SGHVS and CDR2 FQNEAQ come from the germline V gene. CDR3 in amino acids: CASSLAGRTEAFF. Written as DNA, the CDR3 is TGTGCCAGCAGCTTGGCGGGGAGGACTGAAGCTTTCTTT.

The chain employs TRBV19 and TRBJ1-4, with 9 bases identical to TRBD1. Trimming removed 7 bases from V and 0 bases from J; junction bases left unmatched: 6. The germline gives CDR1 LNHDA, CDR2 SQIVND (reference sequence). The CDR3 has 16 amino acids. CDR3 sequence reads: CASMGQGDATNEKLFF. The CDR3 region has the DNA TGTGCCAGTATGGGACAGGGCGACGCAACTAATGAAAAACTGTTTTTT. The full variable domain, with the rest looked up from reference TRBV19 and TRBJ1-4, is DGGITQSPKYLFRKEGQNVTLSCEQNLNHDAMYWYRQDPGQGLRLIYYSQIVNDFQKGDIAEGYSVSREKKESFPLTVTSAQKNPTAFYLCASMGQGDATNEKLFFGSGTQLSVL.

The chain is built from TRBV12-5 and TRBJ2-7; 9 bases are shared with TRBD2. Germline V CDR1 and CDR2: LGHNT, FRNRAP. This CDR3 comprises 18 residues. V trimming: 2 bases; J trimming: 2 bases; junction bases outside the gene matches: 13. The DNA for the CDR3 is TGTGCTAGTGGTTTGCCCTCGGCGGGTAGCGGGAGCCCCTACGAGCAGTACTTC. Encoded protein: CASGLPSAGSGSPYEQYF.

The V gene is TRBV18, the J gene TRBJ1-5, with 7 nucleotides matching TRBD1. Germline lookup yields CDR1 KGHSH and CDR2 LQKENI. Losses at the gene ends were 3 bases for V and 4 bases for J; bases not matched to a gene: 6. This CDR3 has 15 amino acids. CDR3 DNA: TGTGCCAGCTCACCGGACAGGAGTAAGAATCAGCCCCAGCATTTT. It yields the protein CASSPDRSKNQPQHF.

This sequence joins TRBV9 and TRBJ2-2; perhaps TRBD2 as D (6 bases). Deletions cut 5 bases from V and 3 bases from J, with 17 bases between. CDR1 and CDR2 from the germline V gene are SGDLS and YYNGEE. The CDR3 is 16 residues long. In nucleotides, the CDR3 is TGTGCCAGCAGAGGCTTCGGCGGCGGGGACACCGGGGAGCTGTTTTTT. Translating gives CASRGFGGGDTGELFF. The full variable domain, its missing parts supplied by reference TRBV9 and TRBJ2-2, is DSGVTQTPKHLITATGQRVTLRCSPRSGDLSVYWYQQSLDQGLQFLIQYYNGEERAKGNILERFSAQQFPDLHSELNLSSLELGDSALYFCASRGFGGGDTGELFFGEGSRLTVL.

V usage is TRBV27 and J usage is TRBJ1-1, with no clear D. Germline V gene data show CDR1 as MNHEY and CDR2 as SMNVEV (reference sequence). CDR3 size: 11 residues. Trimming stripped 6 bases from V and 7 bases from J, with 9 bases between. The CDR3 DNA reads as TGTGCCAGCAGCAACCTTGGTGAAGCTTTCTTT. Protein sequence: CASSNLGEAFF.

This chain joins TRBV7-8 and TRBJ2-3; 9 bases line up with TRBD2. The length of the CDR3 is 14 residues. Trimming at V came to 1 base and at J to 6 bases, leaving 2 bases not matched to a gene. Germline CDR1 and CDR2: SGHVS and FQNEAQ. CDR3 sequence: CASSLGSGSDTQYF. CDR3 DNA sequence: TGTGCCAGCAGCTTAGGTAGCGGGAGCGATACGCAGTATTTT.

V usage is TRBV5-1 and J usage is TRBJ1-1, with 7 bases aligning to TRBD1. The CDR3 extends over 15 amino acids. J lost 5 bases, V lost 1 base, and 8 bases had no gene match. In germline, CDR1 is SGHRS, CDR2 YFSETQ. CDR3 amino acids: CASSLNPRGGTEAFF. CDR3 coding DNA: TGCGCCAGCAGCTTGAATCCCAGGGGGGGGACTGAAGCTTTCTTT. Full variable domain (rest looked up from reference TRBV5-1 and TRBJ1-1): KAGVTQTPRYLIKTRGQQVTLSCSPISGHRSVSWYQQTPGQGLQFLFEYFSETQRNKGNFPGRFSGRQFSNSRSEMNVSTLELGDSALYLCASSLNPRGGTEAFFGQGTRLTVV.

About this clone: The sample holds other DNA sequences that translate to the same CDR3. This chain links TRBV9 with TRBJ2-5; D remains ambiguous. The CDR3 sequence is 14 residues long. Germline V lookup: CDR1 SGDLS, CDR2 YYNGEE. V lost 0 bases and J lost 2, with 8 bases in between. CDR3 residues: CASSVDQGQETQYF. DNA for the CDR3: TGTGCCAGCAGCGTAGACCAAGGGCAAGAGACCCAGTACTTC.

This clone was observed a few times. This rearrangement joins TRBV30 to TRBJ2-5, with 13 bases that match TRBD2. V was clipped by 4 bases and J by 5 bases; unmatched bases: 16. The CDR3 loop spans 18 amino acids. Germline V gives CDR1 GTSNPN, CDR2 SVGIG (reference sequence). The CDR3 reads CAWNPAPRLAGGGETQYF. CDR3 sequence (DNA): TGTGCCTGGAATCCCGCTCCGAGACTAGCGGGAGGAGGGGAGACCCAGTACTTC.

The chain employs TRBV19 and TRBJ2-3; tentative D call: TRBD2 (6 bases). The germline V gene encodes CDR1 LNHDA and CDR2 SQIVND (reference sequence). The CDR3 is 15 residues long. Trimming removed 3 bases at V and 2 bases at J, with 12 bases between. This chain's CDR3 is CASSIRGRDTDTQYF. DNA for the CDR3: TGTGCCAGTAGTATCCGCGGGCGGGACACAGATACGCAGTATTTT.

The rearrangement uses TRBV7-3 and TRBJ2-1, with a tentative D call TRBD2 (5 bases). The length of the CDR3 is 15 residues. V shed 0 bases and J shed 7 bases, with 13 bases lying between them. Germline-derived CDR1 and CDR2 are SGHTA and FQGTGA. In DNA, the CDR3 is TGTGCCAGCAGCTTAACCGGACTTCCTCAAAATGAGCAGTTCTTC. Protein: CASSLTGLPQNEQFF.

V gene TRBV13 combines with J gene TRBJ2-4; D possibly corresponds to TRBD1 (6 bases). The germline gives CDR1 PRHDT, CDR2 FYEKMQ (reference sequence). The V and J ends lost 5 bases and 1 base respectively, with 24 bases between them. The CDR3 has 19 amino acids. The DNA of the CDR3 is TGTGCCAGCAGCGTAGCGAACCCCGGACAGCCAAGGGCCAAAAACATTCAGTACTTC. Its translation is CASSVANPGQPRAKNIQYF.

The chain uses TRBV11-2 and TRBJ1-2, with TRBD1 identical over 8 bases. The germline CDR1 and CDR2 sequences are SGHAT and FQNNGV. The CDR3 sequence is 14 residues long. The V gene end was trimmed by 5 bases and the J gene end by 5 bases; junction bases not matched to a gene: 7. The CDR3 DNA is TGTGCCAGCAGCCCCGGACAGGGCGGGTATGGCTACACCTTC. Its translation: CASSPGQGGYGYTF.

This sequence joins TRBV12-5 and TRBJ1-4; 8 bases are shared with TRBD1. Germline CDR1 LGHNT, CDR2 FRNRAP. This CDR3 spans 20 amino acids. With V trimmed by 0 bases and J by 3 bases, 15 bases remained unmatched. CDR3 DNA sequence: TGTGCTAGTGGTTTGGTAAATCGGGACAGGTCGGCTGTGGCTAATGAAAAACTGTTTTTT. It yields the protein CASGLVNRDRSAVANEKLFF.

The J gene is TRBJ1-2, the V gene TRBV28, with unresolved D. The germline V gene encodes CDR1 MDHEN and CDR2 SYDVKM. V gave up 2 bases and J gave up 7 bases, with 14 bases separating them. The CDR3 is 14 residues long. The CDR3 here is CASSLGGNLGGYTF. As DNA, the CDR3 is TGTGCCAGCAGTTTAGGTGGGAATTTAGGTGGCTACACCTTC.

J is TRBJ1-2 and V is TRBV7-9; D remains ambiguous. The CDR3 has 15 amino acids. Trimming took 2 bases from V and 0 from J, leaving 10 bases between them. Germline V CDR1 and CDR2: SEHNR, FQNEAQ (reference sequence). CDR3 amino acids: CASSLKESANYGYTF. The CDR3 DNA reads as TGTGCCAGCAGCTTAAAGGAATCAGCTAACTATGGCTACACCTTC.

The chain employs TRBV9 and TRBJ2-7; D not resolved. V lost 0 bases and J 3 bases, leaving 7 bases between the germline ends. The V gene's germline CDR1 is SGDLS and CDR2 YYNGEE. The CDR3 length is 13 residues. CDR3 bases: TGTGCCAGCAGCGTAGACCTCTACTACGAGCAGTACTTC. This gives the protein CASSVDLYYEQYF.

The V call is TRBV6-6, the J call TRBJ2-1; D unclear. Germline CDR1 reads MNHNY; CDR2 reads SVGAGI (reference sequence). V lost 6 bases, J lost 15 bases, and 18 bases lay in between. The CDR3 sequence is 12 residues long. CDR3 in amino acids: CASRALISGGFF. In nucleotides, the CDR3 is TGTGCCAGCAGGGCCTTAATTAGTGGTGGGTTCTTC.

This chain connects TRBV6-6 to TRBJ2-5; TRBD1 agrees at 12 bases. V was pared by 6 bases and J by 4 bases, with 9 bases of the junction left unmatched. This CDR3 spans 16 amino acids. Germline loops: CDR1 MNHNY, CDR2 SVGAGI (reference sequence). The chain's CDR3 is CASSPEGQGASETQYF. CDR3 nucleotides: TGTGCCAGCAGCCCCGAGGGACAGGGGGCTTCAGAGACCCAGTACTTC.

V gene TRBV11-3 combines with J gene TRBJ1-1; D gene uncertain. The CDR3 loop spans 13 amino acids. Deletions cut 7 bases from V and 7 bases from J, with 16 bases between. The germline gives CDR1 SGHNT, CDR2 YENEEA. The CDR3 DNA reads TGTGCCAGCACCCCGGCAGCTAACCATGAAGCTTTCTTT. It is translated as CASTPAANHEAFF.

This rearrangement joins TRBV27 to TRBJ1-1, with D unclear. V gave up 3 bases and J gave up 1 base, with 6 bases separating them. This CDR3 has 13 amino acids. CDR1 MNHEY and CDR2 SMNVEV come from the germline V gene (reference sequence). CDR3 protein: CASSFGENTEAFF. The CDR3 DNA follows: TGTGCCAGCAGTTTTGGGGAGAACACTGAAGCTTTCTTT.

The rearrangement joins TRBV9 to TRBJ1-2, with D possibly matching TRBD1 (6 bases). Germline CDR1 SGDLS, CDR2 YYNGEE. This CDR3 is built from 16 residues. V lost 5 bases, J lost 1 base, and 18 bases lay in between. The CDR3 spells CASRWNRVGGNYGYTF. CDR3 bases: TGTGCCAGCAGATGGAACAGGGTTGGGGGTAACTATGGCTACACCTTC.

The chain combines TRBV30 with TRBJ1-5; D remains unclear. V was trimmed by 2 bases and J by 5 bases, leaving 10 bases between them. This CDR3 region has 13 residues. Germline V gene lookup returns CDR1 GTSNPN and CDR2 SVGIG (reference sequence). The CDR3 reads CAWSNGGDQPQHF. DNA of the CDR3: TGTGCCTGGAGTAATGGCGGGGATCAGCCCCAGCATTTT.

This chain joins TRBV19 and TRBJ2-3, with 11 nucleotides matching TRBD1. V gave up 3 bases and J gave up 5 bases; unmatched junction bases: 10. The CDR3 consists of 17 residues. The germline CDR1 and CDR2 sequences are LNHDA and SQIVND (reference sequence). CDR3 sequence reads: CASSMSTAGQGGDTQYF. The CDR3 nucleotides read TGTGCCAGTAGTATGTCCACGGCGGGACAGGGGGGAGATACGCAGTATTTT. Supplemented by reference TRBV19 and TRBJ2-3, the full variable domain reads DGGITQSPKYLFRKEGQNVTLSCEQNLNHDAMYWYRQDPGQGLRLIYYSQIVNDFQKGDIAEGYSVSREKKESFPLTVTSAQKNPTAFYLCASSMSTAGQGGDTQYFGPGTRLTVL.

The chain combines TRBV7-2 with TRBJ2-2; D not resolved. The CDR3 has 12 residues. CDR1 is SGHTA and CDR2 is FQGNSA in the germline V gene. V was clipped by 3 bases and J by 4 bases, with 3 bases between them. The CDR3 DNA follows: TGTGCCAGCAGCTTCGGCACCGGGGAGCTGTTTTTT. It specifies CASSFGTGELFF.

The chain links TRBV28 to TRBJ1-4; 9 bases map to TRBD1. V was pared by 6 bases and J by 0 bases, with 5 bases of the junction left unmatched. The CDR3 totals 16 residues. Germline V gives CDR1 MDHEN, CDR2 SYDVKM. The CDR3 protein is CASRQDRGATNEKLFF. In DNA, the CDR3 is TGTGCCAGCAGGCAAGACAGGGGGGCAACTAATGAAAAACTGTTTTTT.